These 16 T cell receptor beta chains share one sample of origin, sequenced in a study of vaccination and CD4 T cells after COVID-19 (dated by TCRdb to 2021 to 2024). The time point label on this specimen signifies: late sampling 161 to 241 days after vaccination in a few convalescent patients. This specimen's treatment or condition label, per the study, means: roughly 10-day PBMC culture with coronavirus spike peptide pools or control peptides (ViraFEST assay). Library preparation was by PCR. Sequencing relied on an Illumina iSeq 100. TCR sequencing of DNA from cultured CD4+ T cells used the Oncomine TCR Beta short-read assay at the Johns Hopkins FTIC core. TCRdb ran its own pipeline on the public reads, namely fastp trimming at Q25 and MiXCR clone calling, and kept in-frame beta chains. Rows with one shared CDR3 protein collapse into an entry with the most common genes and DNA. This sample has over 20,000 distinct CDR3 sequences in its table, and roughly 30% of those were observed once. Jointly, the top ten make up around 3% of the sample.

What these receptors recognize is not known. The material sequenced was CD4+ T cells from blood, cultured in vitro, taken about 7 months after SARS-CoV-2 vaccination. These receptors came from a human donor who had recovered from COVID-19.

Only a few counts were recorded for this clonotype. The chain recombines TRBV6-2 or TRBV6-3 with TRBJ1-1, with TRBD1 matching over 8 bases. V gave up 2 bases and J gave up 1 base; unmatched junction bases: 12. Germline V gene lookup returns CDR1 MNHEY and CDR2 SVGEGT. The CDR3 has 18 amino acids. CDR3 bases: TGTGCCAGCAGTTACCCCGGTGGACAGGGAAGGGCGAACACTGAAGCTTTCTTT. Encoded protein: CASSYPGGQGRANTEAFF.

For the CDR3, the DNA is TGCAGTGCTAGCGGGACTAGCGGGACATCCTACGAGCAGTACTTC. Translated: CSASGTSGTSYEQYF. V gene TRBV20-1 combines with J gene TRBJ2-7, with 13 bases aligning to TRBD2. The CDR3 loop spans 15 amino acids. Germline lookup yields CDR1 DFQATT and CDR2 SNEGSKA (reference sequence). J gave up 1 base and V 3 bases, and 3 bases lay outside the gene matches.

The rearrangement uses TRBV19 and TRBJ1-2, with unresolved D. CDR1 and CDR2 (germline): LNHDA, SQIVND (reference sequence). CDR3 length equals 15 residues. Trimming left V 3 bases short and J 8 bases short, with 19 bases between. The CDR3 nucleotides are TGTGCCAGTAGTATGGGTGACATCGGCAGTGGGGGCTACACCTTC. Protein: CASSMGDIGSGGYTF.

This sequence joins TRBV5-4 and TRBJ2-7; 9 nucleotides match TRBD1. Germline trimming cut 5 bases from V and 2 bases from J; bases unmatched to any gene: 2. Germline CDR1 and CDR2: SGHNT and YYREEE (reference sequence). The CDR3 runs 13 residues. DNA of the CDR3: TGTGCCAGCAGTTGGGACAGGGCCTACGAGCAGTACTTC. Protein sequence: CASSWDRAYEQYF. The full variable domain, in which reference TRBV5-4 and TRBJ2-7 provide the parts outside the CDR3, is ETGVTQSPTHLIKTRGQQVTLRCSSQSGHNTVSWYQQALGQGPQFIFQYYREEENGRGNFPPRFSGLQFPNYSSELNVNALELDDSALYLCASSWDRAYEQYFGPGTRLTVT.

This chain joins TRBV20-1 and TRBJ2-1; no clear D gene. The CDR3 covers 15 residues. Germline V gene sequence: CDR1 DFQATT, CDR2 SNEGSKA (reference sequence). The V end lost 4 bases, the J end lost 9 bases, and 22 bases lay between the germline ends. The CDR3 here is CSANPGSGVFGEQFF. The DNA for the CDR3 is TGCAGTGCTAACCCGGGCTCTGGGGTCTTCGGTGAGCAGTTCTTC.

This chain links TRBV6-1 with TRBJ1-6; D is uncertain. V was trimmed by 10 bases and J by 6 bases, leaving 19 bases between them. Per the germline V gene, CDR1 is MNHNS and CDR2 is SASEGT. This CDR3 is built from 15 residues. The CDR3 coding sequence is TGTGCCACCACTCCCGGAGGGTCTGGTAATTCACCCCTCCACTTT. This codes for CATTPGGSGNSPLHF.

The chain uses TRBV2 and TRBJ1-2; D possibly corresponds to TRBD1 (5 bases). Germline V lookup: CDR1 SNHLY, CDR2 FYNNEI. The CDR3 runs to 14 residues. Trimming took 3 bases from V and 5 from J, leaving 13 bases between them. The CDR3 is CASSDYGGWYGYTF. CDR3 bases: TGTGCCAGCAGTGACTACGGGGGTTGGTATGGCTACACCTTC. The variable domain in full, completed from reference TRBV2 and TRBJ1-2, reads EPEVTQTPSHQVTQMGQEVILRCVPISNHLYFYWYRQILGQKVEFLVSFYNNEISEKSEIFDDQFSVERPDGSNFTLKIRSTKLEDSAMYFCASSDYGGWYGYTFGSGTRLTVV.

The chain has TRBV28 and TRBJ2-2, with a possible D match to TRBD2 (6 bases). Germline loops: CDR1 MDHEN, CDR2 SYDVKM. The CDR3 runs to 12 residues. The CDR3, as DNA: TGTGCTGGAGGGGTTCTCACCGGGGAGCTGTTTTTT. Protein: CAGGVLTGELFF.

Regarding this clonotype: The CDR3 does not close with the conserved phenylalanine or tryptophan, likely indicating a read error. This sequence joins TRBV20-1 and TRBJ2-5; 8 bases match TRBD1. Germline V gene sequence: CDR1 DFQATT, CDR2 SNEGSKA (reference sequence). The junction had 12 bases not matched to a gene; V was cut back by 7 bases and J by 5 bases. The CDR3 is 14 amino acids. The CDR3 here is CSGFEQGVRETQYY. The CDR3 region has the DNA TGCAGTGGTTTCGAACAGGGGGTCAGGGAGACCCAGTACTAC.

V is TRBV7-9 and J is TRBJ2-3; 9 positions agree with TRBD2. V was pared by 4 bases and J by 9 bases, with 11 bases of the junction left unmatched. This CDR3 region has 15 residues. Germline V gene lookup returns CDR1 SEHNR and CDR2 FQNEAQ (reference sequence). For the CDR3, the DNA is TGTGCCAGCAGCTCCCGACTAGCGGAAAGAGGCACGCAGTATTTT. Translated, it gives CASSSRLAERGTQYF.

The V call is TRBV12-3 or TRBV12-4, the J call TRBJ2-2, with D maybe TRBD2 (6 bases). V lost 7 bases and J lost 8, with 17 bases in between. This CDR3 has 14 residues. Here the CDR3 DNA reads TGTGCCAGCACCGAATTTAGCGGACCTGGGGAGCTGTTTTTT. Protein: CASTEFSGPGELFF.

This sequence joins TRBV7-3 and TRBJ2-5; TRBD1 aligns across 7 bases. The CDR3 sequence is 14 residues long. V lost 3 bases, J lost 2 bases, and 3 bases stayed unmatched. Germline V gene sequence: CDR1 SGHTA, CDR2 FQGTGA. CDR3: CASSLYRGQETQYF. CDR3 in DNA: TGTGCCAGCAGCTTGTACAGGGGACAAGAGACCCAGTACTTC. The full variable domain, its missing parts supplied by reference TRBV7-3 and TRBJ2-5, is GAGVSQTPSNKVTEKGKYVELRCDPISGHTALYWYRQSLGQGPEFLIYFQGTGAADDSGLPNDRFFAVRPEGSVSTLKIQRTERGDSAVYLCASSLYRGQETQYFGPGTRLLVL.

The chain uses TRBV19 and TRBJ2-3; D possibly uses TRBD1 or TRBD2 (5 bases each). V lost 1 base and J lost 6, with 14 bases in between. In germline, CDR1 is LNHDA, CDR2 SQIVND (reference sequence). The CDR3 sequence is 15 residues long. CDR3 in DNA: TGTGCCAGTAGTATAGGTCGGGACCACGGGGATACGCAGTATTTT. It yields the protein CASSIGRDHGDTQYF.

This chain joins TRBV6-2 or TRBV6-3 and TRBJ2-1; TRBD1 aligns across 7 bases. The length of the CDR3 is 13 residues. The V and J ends lost 7 bases and 7 bases, in that order; junction bases with no gene match: 7. Germline loops: CDR1 MNHEY, CDR2 SVGEGT. CDR3 in DNA: TGTGCCAGCAAATTCGGGACAGCGAATGAGCAGTTCTTC. This translates into CASKFGTANEQFF.

The chain is built from TRBV28 and TRBJ2-1, with 7 bases aligning to TRBD1. The J segment lost 1 base and the V segment lost 5 bases, leaving 2 bases of the junction unmatched. There are 14 residues in the CDR3. Germline CDR1 is MDHEN and CDR2 is SYDVKM. The CDR3 nucleotides are TGTGCCAGCAGTGCAGGGGGATCCTACAATGAGCAGTTCTTC. Encoded protein: CASSAGGSYNEQFF. The entire variable domain, with the rest obtained from reference TRBV28 and TRBJ2-1, is as follows: DVKVTQSSRYLVKRTGEKVFLECVQDMDHENMFWYRQDPGLGLRLIYFSYDVKMKEKGDIPEGYSVSREKKERFSLILESASTNQTSMYLCASSAGGSYNEQFFGPGTRLTVL.

The V and J genes are TRBV28 and TRBJ2-3; a possible D gene is TRBD1 (6 bases). This CDR3 comprises 13 residues. Germline CDR1 and CDR2: MDHEN and SYDVKM. Trimming took 7 bases from V and 1 from J, leaving 9 bases between them. Here the CDR3 DNA reads TGTGCCAGCATCAGGGGCGGCACAGATACGCAGTATTTT. Translation gives CASIRGGTDTQYF.